The entry below describes one T cell receptor beta chain. RNA was extracted with the RNeasy kit, and a quantity of roughly 0.45 to 1 ug was reverse transcribed using random hexamers. Across 54 Vbeta and 13 Jbeta, TCR beta CDR3 was amplified with immunoSEQ multiplex PCR. TCRdb redid the calling of the immunoSEQ multiplex PCR reads with MiXCR, one entry per CDR3 protein. The sample has about 400,000 distinct CDR3 sequences, more than 70% seen once. CD8+ and CD4+ T cells from blood underwent TCR beta sequencing, which was carried out in a high-throughput format. Each multiple sclerosis control was a treatment-naive patient with relapsing-remitting disease that was either stable or active. This sample is part of a study of CD8 T cells in Susac syndrome. The source of this sequence is a human donor with multiple sclerosis. The sample comprised CD8+ T cells from PBMCs.

Here the CDR3 reads CASSLVQGYEQYF. The CDR3 DNA follows: TGTGCCAGCAGTTTAGTTCAAGGCTACGAGCAGTACTTC. The chain recombines TRBV28 with TRBJ2-7, with D unresolved. CDR1 is MDHEN, CDR2 SYDVKM, per germline. Trimming pared 2 bases from V and 3 bases from J, leaving 8 bases between. The CDR3 runs to 13 residues.